This T cell receptor beta chain was observed in a study of T cell repertoires in cytomegalovirus infection. In the study overall: Public TCR beta signature analysis indicated the presence of both CMV infection and matching HLA type.

Germline assignment: CDR1 LGHNT and CDR2 FRNRAP. There are 12 residues in the CDR3. Trimming stripped 6 bases from V and 4 bases from J, with 9 bases between. Study-wide results and limits: Accumulated public TCR beta family frequency recognized individuals carrying CMV together with the relevant HLA. What dominated the ex vivo response were HLA-C-restricted CMV-specific TCR beta clonotypes.

TCRdb re-analysed the reads in MiXCR, keeping a single row per CDR3 protein. The table records 800,000 to 950,000 distinct CDR3 sequences, roughly 33% of them present only once. The table lists this clonotype with a few counts. Its target is not known. The source of this sequence is a human donor in good health (CMV status not recorded). Some clones in this sample may be carry-over from other donors' samples. V usage is TRBV12-5 and J usage is TRBJ1-1; D call uncertain. This specimen was cultured CD8+ T cells from PBMCs, taken from culture after CMV antigen stimulation. The CDR3 spells CASGPGITEAFF. The CDR3 bases are TGTGCTAGTGGCCCGGGAATCACTGAAGCTTTCTTT.